The rows below give T cell receptor beta chains drawn from one sample of a study of T cell repertoires in cytomegalovirus infection. TCRdb processed the reads anew with MiXCR; each CDR3 protein has one entry. The sample contains roughly 990,000 distinct CDR3 sequences, around 30% of which appear only once. Their cognate antigens are unknown. Source: cultured CD8+ T cells from PBMCs, taken from culture after CMV antigen stimulation. The receptor source for this set is a human donor in good health (CMV status not recorded). Some clones in this sample may be carry-over from other donors' samples. Each CDR3 is given with its conserved first and last residue. Fields, in order: J gene, D gene, clone size, V gene, CDR3 length, CDR3 protein, CDR3 DNA. D genes are given only for firm matches. Clone size is shown for a subset of rows, as once, few, many or a class of expanded clone.

J: TRBJ1-1
D: TRBD1
size: NA
V: TRBV4-2
length: 15
CDR3: CASSQESQGANKAFF
DNA: TGTGCCAGCAGCCAAGAATCCCAGGGGGCAAATAAAGCTTTCTTT

J: TRBJ1-6
D: NA
size: many
V: TRBV20-1
length: 15
CDR3: CSSSSLSSYNSPLHF
DNA: TGCAGTTCCTCCAGCCTCAGCTCCTATAATTCACCCCTCCACTTT

J: TRBJ1-5
D: TRBD1
size: NA
V: TRBV4-1
length: 17
CDR3: CASSPRGDSYSNQPQHF
DNA: TGCGCCAGCAGCCCCCGTGGGGACAGCTATAGCAATCAGCCCCAGCATTTT

J: TRBJ1-5
D: NA
size: NA
V: TRBV5-1
length: 14
CDR3: CASSPGARDQPQHF
DNA: TGCGCCAGCAGCCCAGGAGCACGGGATCAGCCCCAGCATTTT

J: TRBJ2-1
D: TRBD1
size: NA
V: TRBV28
length: 16
CDR3: CASSAPGQGAYNEQFF
DNA: TGTGCCAGCAGTGCTCCGGGACAGGGGGCGTACAATGAGCAGTTCTTC

J: TRBJ2-3
D: TRBD1
size: NA
V: TRBV12-3/TRBV12-4
length: 14
CDR3: CASSYRGPRDTQYF
DNA: TGTGCCAGCAGTTACAGGGGGCCTAGAGATACGCAGTATTTT

J: TRBJ2-1
D: NA
size: few
V: TRBV6-2/TRBV6-3
length: 13
CDR3: CASSILEGNEQFF
DNA: TGTGCCAGCAGTATCCTCGAGGGCAATGAGCAGTTCTTC

J: TRBJ1-1
D: NA
size: few
V: TRBV7-6
length: 13
CDR3: CASSPVVGAEAFF
DNA: TGTGCCAGCAGCCCCGTAGTGGGGGCTGAAGCTTTCTTT

J: TRBJ2-2
D: TRBD1
size: few
V: TRBV11-3
length: 14
CDR3: CASSSRDRVGELFF
DNA: TGTGCCAGCAGCTCCCGGGACAGGGTCGGGGAGCTGTTTTTT

J: TRBJ2-6
D: NA
size: NA
V: TRBV7-8
length: 17
CDR3: CASSLGKVGPGANVLTF
DNA: TGTGCCAGCAGCTTAGGGAAAGTAGGCCCTGGGGCCAACGTCCTGACTTTC

J: TRBJ2-1
D: NA
size: few
V: TRBV12-5
length: 12
CDR3: CASGSRGNEQFF
DNA: TGTGCTAGTGGTTCCCGGGGTAATGAGCAGTTCTTC

J: TRBJ2-6
D: NA
size: NA
V: TRBV7-6
length: 14
CDR3: CASSSGTGANVLTF
DNA: TGTGCCAGCAGCTCGGGGACTGGGGCCAACGTCCTGACTTTC

J: TRBJ1-2
D: NA
size: many
V: TRBV28
length: 19
CDR3: CASSALLRDPMSLNYGYTF
DNA: TGTGCCAGCAGCGCTCTCCTCCGGGACCCCATGTCCCTTAACTATGGCTACACCTTC

J: TRBJ1-1
D: NA
size: few
V: TRBV7-6
length: 13
CDR3: CASSRGTNTEAFF
DNA: TGTGCCAGCAGTCGCGGGACGAACACTGAAGCTTTCTTT

J: TRBJ2-1
D: NA
size: NA
V: TRBV3-1
length: 14
CDR3: CTSSPSFPYNEQFF
DNA: TGTACCAGCAGCCCATCCTTCCCCTACAATGAGCAGTTCTTC

J: TRBJ2-1
D: NA
size: NA
V: TRBV6-2/TRBV6-3
length: 15
CDR3: CASSEGHPAYNEQFF
DNA: TGTGCCAGCAGTGAGGGACACCCTGCCTACAATGAGCAGTTCTTC

J: TRBJ2-3
D: TRBD2
size: NA
V: TRBV3-1
length: 15
CDR3: CASSQETSGEHTQYF
DNA: TGTGCCAGCAGCCAAGAAACTAGCGGAGAACATACGCAGTATTTT

J: TRBJ1-1
D: TRBD1
size: NA
V: TRBV12-5
length: 16
CDR3: CASGFALPGQDTEAFF
DNA: TGTGCTAGTGGTTTTGCCCTGCCGGGACAGGACACTGAAGCTTTCTTT

J: TRBJ1-4
D: NA
size: NA
V: TRBV7-4
length: 14
CDR3: CASSFLTTNEKLFF
DNA: TGTGCCAGCAGCTTCCTAACAACTAATGAAAAACTGTTTTTT

J: TRBJ1-2
D: NA
size: NA
V: TRBV4-1
length: 11
CDR3: CASSQGILHTF
DNA: TGCGCCAGCAGCCAAGGAATACTACACACCTTC

J: TRBJ1-1
D: NA
size: NA
V: TRBV4-1
length: 15
CDR3: CASSHTADRAHEAFF
DNA: TGCGCCAGCAGCCATACCGCAGACCGGGCCCATGAAGCTTTCTTT

J: TRBJ2-3
D: NA
size: NA
V: TRBV20-1
length: 13
CDR3: CSASLLETDTQYF
DNA: TGCAGTGCTAGTCTACTCGAAACAGATACGCAGTATTTT

J: TRBJ1-2
D: TRBD1
size: few
V: TRBV4-3
length: 17
CDR3: CASSQPTGGAPQDGYTF
DNA: TGCGCCAGCAGCCAGCCGACAGGGGGCGCCCCGCAGGATGGCTACACCTTC

J: TRBJ2-1
D: TRBD2
size: NA
V: TRBV4-3
length: 16
CDR3: CASSHPGTSARNEQFF
DNA: TGCGCCAGCAGCCATCCCGGGACTAGCGCCCGCAATGAGCAGTTCTTC

J: TRBJ2-1
D: TRBD1
size: many
V: TRBV7-6
length: 16
CDR3: CASSLRSNRGRNEQFF
DNA: TGTGCCAGCAGCTTAAGAAGCAACAGGGGGCGGAATGAGCAGTTCTTC

J: TRBJ1-2
D: NA
size: NA
V: TRBV2
length: 12
CDR3: CASRVGQFGYTF
DNA: TGTGCCAGCAGGGTCGGACAGTTTGGCTACACCTTC

J: TRBJ1-2
D: NA
size: few
V: TRBV4-1
length: 11
CDR3: CASSQLSGYTF
DNA: TGCGCCAGCAGCCAACTCTCTGGCTACACCTTC

J: TRBJ1-2
D: TRBD1
size: few
V: TRBV28
length: 17
CDR3: CASALSPGDRANYGYTF
DNA: TGTGCCAGCGCGCTATCTCCTGGGGACAGGGCAAACTATGGCTACACCTTC

J: TRBJ2-1
D: NA
size: few
V: TRBV5-1
length: 15
CDR3: CASNPDFALYNEQFF
DNA: TGCGCCAGCAACCCGGACTTCGCACTCTACAATGAGCAGTTCTTC

J: TRBJ2-5
D: TRBD2
size: NA
V: TRBV6-5
length: 15
CDR3: CASGSLRGGMETQYF
DNA: TGTGCCAGCGGGTCCTTACGGGGGGGAATGGAGACCCAGTACTTC

J: TRBJ2-1
D: NA
size: few
V: TRBV6-6
length: 12
CDR3: CASSYLRSEQFF
DNA: TGTGCCAGCAGTTACTTACGCAGTGAGCAGTTCTTC

J: TRBJ1-4
D: NA
size: NA
V: TRBV6-8
length: 17
CDR3: CASSYYWQTATNEKLFF
DNA: TGTGCCAGCAGTTACTATTGGCAGACCGCAACTAATGAAAAACTGTTTTTT